A selection of T cell receptor beta chains follows, all from one sample in a study of response to subunit inactivated influenza vaccine. TCRdb ran MiXCR on the RT-PCR reads and lists one entry per CDR3 protein. The sample lists about 190,000 distinct CDR3 sequences, approximately 15% occurring once. The sequenced sample was CD8+ T cells sorted from PBMCs, obtained 5 to 6 days after vaccination. The receptors come from a man in his forties or fifties who received an inactivated influenza vaccine. Both conserved end residues are part of each CDR3. A D gene is named only where the DNA matches it firmly. Clone size is not always given. Where it is, it says once, few, many or a class for expanded clones.

>few|TRBD1|TRBJ2-2|TRBV11-2
CASSARTGGWTGELFF
TGTGCCAGCAGCGCGAGGACAGGGGGCTGGACCGGGGAGCTGTTTTTT
>.|.|TRBJ1-2|TRBV4-3
CASSQGWGWNYGYTF
TGCGCCAGCAGCCAAGGGTGGGGGTGGAACTATGGCTACACCTTC
>many|TRBD1|TRBJ2-1|TRBV12-3/TRBV12-4
CASSLSYIRDREFF
TGTGCCAGCAGTCTATCCTATATCCGGGACAGAGAGTTCTTC
>.|.|TRBJ2-5|TRBV9
CASSVAGMLQETQYF
TGTGCCAGCAGCGTAGCGGGAATGCTCCAAGAGACCCAGTACTTC
>.|.|TRBJ2-7|TRBV9
CASSVDGWSSSEQYF
TGTGCCAGCAGCGTAGACGGGTGGAGTTCGAGCGAGCAGTACTTC
>few|.|TRBJ1-2|TRBV13
CASSLSSYPSYGYTF
TGTGCCAGCAGCTTATCGTCCTATCCAAGCTATGGCTACACCTTC
>.|TRBD1|TRBJ2-3|TRBV9
CASSTPSTGGETFTDTQYF
TGTGCCAGCAGCACCCCTTCGACAGGGGGCGAGACCTTCACAGATACGCAGTATTTT
>.|.|TRBJ2-2|TRBV20-1
CSARFRDTGELFF
TGCAGTGCTAGATTCCGGGACACCGGGGAGCTGTTTTTT
>few|TRBD1|TRBJ1-1|TRBV7-9
CASSATGQGFTEAFF
TGTGCCAGCAGCGCCACGGGACAGGGGTTCACTGAAGCTTTCTTT
>many|.|TRBJ1-1|TRBV6-5
CASSWYLGRDGAFF
TGTGCCAGCAGTTGGTATCTAGGCCGGGACGGAGCTTTCTTT
>.|.|TRBJ2-7|TRBV7-9
CATAGGKYEQYF
TGTGCCACCGCAGGGGGGAAGTACGAGCAGTACTTC
>many|.|TRBJ2-5|TRBV29-1
CSVDRGGQETQYF
TGCAGCGTTGATAGGGGGGGGCAAGAGACCCAGTACTTC
>many|TRBD2|TRBJ2-3|TRBV29-1
CSVEDPLAVPSTDTQYF
TGCAGCGTTGAAGATCCTCTAGCGGTCCCTAGCACAGATACGCAGTATTTT
>.|TRBD1|TRBJ2-1|TRBV11-3
CASSENRGNEQFF
TGTGCCAGCAGCGAAAACAGGGGAAATGAGCAGTTCTTC
>few|.|TRBJ2-2|TRBV5-1
CASSWSRPSGELFF
TGCGCCAGCAGCTGGTCCCGACCGTCCGGGGAGCTGTTTTTT
>.|.|TRBJ2-3|TRBV15
CATSTGTIVSTDTQYF
TGTGCCACCAGCACCGGGACCATAGTGAGCACAGATACGCAGTATTTT
>.|.|TRBJ2-5|TRBV7-8
CASSLAQAYQETQYF
TGTGCCAGCAGCTTAGCGCAGGCGTACCAAGAGACCCAGTACTTC
>many|.|TRBJ2-1|TRBV4-1
CASKGISYNEQFF
TGCGCCAGCAAGGGGATCTCCTACAATGAGCAGTTCTTC
>.|.|TRBJ2-3|TRBV30
CAWSAFRPSTDTQYF
TGTGCCTGGAGTGCGTTTAGACCGAGCACAGATACGCAGTATTTT
>few|.|TRBJ2-4|TRBV2
CATTRRADLAKNIQYF
TGTGCCACCACTCGACGTGCGGACCTAGCCAAAAACATTCAGTACTTC
>few|.|TRBJ2-5|TRBV7-9
CASSLTPIRIGETQYF
TGTGCCAGCAGCTTAACCCCTATAAGGATTGGAGAGACCCAGTACTTC
>.|.|TRBJ2-5|TRBV7-6
CASSLAPYEGKETQYF
TGTGCCAGCAGCTTAGCGCCCTACGAGGGAAAAGAGACCCAGTACTTC
>.|TRBD2|TRBJ2-1|TRBV12-3/TRBV12-4
CASNGGGGGAYEQFF
TGTGCCAGCAACGGGGGAGGCGGGGGGGCCTATGAGCAGTTCTTC
>.|.|TRBJ2-1|TRBV20-1
CSAPDRGPYNEQFF
TGCAGTGCTCCTGACCGTGGCCCCTACAATGAGCAGTTCTTC
>few|TRBD2|TRBJ2-3|TRBV6-2/TRBV6-3
CASSYSGLAAIRTDTQYF
TGTGCCAGCAGTTACTCGGGACTAGCGGCGATCCGCACAGATACGCAGTATTTT
>few|.|TRBJ2-1|TRBV27
CASRPLGARDEQFF
TGTGCCAGCAGGCCACTTGGGGCTAGGGATGAGCAGTTCTTC
>few|.|TRBJ1-2|TRBV12-3/TRBV12-4
CASSPVGPYYGYTF
TGTGCCAGCAGTCCCGTGGGACCTTACTATGGCTACACCTTC
>few|.|TRBJ2-7|TRBV10-1
CASSGGFNEQYF
TGCGCCAGCAGTGGGGGGTTCAACGAGCAGTACTTC
>.|TRBD1|TRBJ1-1|TRBV4-3
CASSARDRVYNTEAFF
TGCGCCAGCAGCGCCCGGGACAGGGTGTATAACACTGAAGCTTTCTTT
>few|.|TRBJ2-7|TRBV7-8
CASSLRFYEQYF
TGTGCCAGCAGCTTAAGGTTCTACGAGCAGTACTTC